This T cell receptor beta chain is drawn from a study of metastatic and nonmetastatic thyroid tumors. Study-level background: Repertoire comparisons spanned blood and tumor or nodule tissue from malignant and benign thyroid patients. Study-wide findings and caveats: Across blood and tumor, TCR beta diversity in malignant thyroid tumors was reportedly significantly higher than in benign nodules.

As processed by the authors: The study took CDR3 differences across clinicopathological groups and made a distant-metastasis classifier for papillary thyroid cancer from them. TCRdb reprocessed the PCR reads via MiXCR. TCRdb, not the original authors, processed these V and J calls. Of tens of thousands of clones in the sample, more than 25% were seen once. Germline CDR1 reads MDHEN; CDR2 reads SYDVKM. The CDR3 totals 15 residues. Trimming left V 2 bases short and J 3 bases short, with 13 bases between. This clone occurred a few times. The antigen remains undetermined. Thyroid surgery had not been preceded by any treatment in any patient.

The clonotype comes from a male donor with papillary thyroid cancer or a benign thyroid nodule (not recorded which). Some clones in this sample may be carry-over from other donors' samples. J is TRBJ1-2 and V is TRBV28, with D tentatively TRBD1 (5 bases). The specimen was blood. CDR3 amino acids: CASSLVRGLDYGYTF. In nucleotides, the CDR3 is TGTGCCAGCAGTTTAGTCCGGGGCTTGGACTATGGCTACACCTTC.